The rows below give T cell receptor beta chains drawn from one sample of a study of cytotoxic CD8 clonotypes in ibrutinib-treated CLL. Sequenced by immunoSEQ multiplex PCR; TCRdb stores in-frame clones only, minus some. The table shows 130,000 or so clones, with 70% to 80% occurring only once. Specimen: PBMCs, collected after 12 months of ibrutinib treatment. The source of these receptors is a human donor with chronic lymphocytic leukemia. Each CDR3 is given with its conserved first and last residue. The D gene is left open where the match is weak. Clone size is given for some rows only: seen once, a few or many times, or a class if the clone is expanded.

cdr3_nt: TGTGCCAGCTCACCGCAGCAGGGGGCGGCATACACAGATACGCAGTATTTT
cdr3_aa: CASSPQQGAAYTDTQYF
v_call: TRBV18
d_call: TRBD1
clone_size: .
j_call: TRBJ2-3

cdr3_nt: TGTGCCAGCAGCTTAGACCTCAATCAGCCCCAGCATTTT
cdr3_aa: CASSLDLNQPQHF
v_call: TRBV7-2
d_call: .
clone_size: few
j_call: TRBJ1-5

cdr3_nt: TGTGCCAGCAGCTTAAACAGCAATAATGAAAAACTGTTTTTT
cdr3_aa: CASSLNSNNEKLFF
v_call: TRBV7-9
d_call: .
clone_size: .
j_call: TRBJ1-4

cdr3_nt: TGTGCCAGCAGCTCACAGGGGGATCAGCCCCAGCATTTT
cdr3_aa: CASSSQGDQPQHF
v_call: TRBV7-2
d_call: TRBD1
clone_size: .
j_call: TRBJ1-5

cdr3_nt: TGTGCCAGCAGTTTTCGCGACAGAACTAACTATGGCTACACCTTC
cdr3_aa: CASSFRDRTNYGYTF
v_call: TRBV28
d_call: .
clone_size: .
j_call: TRBJ1-2

cdr3_nt: TGTGCCAGCAGCGCCGGGTCCCTATCTTACAAGCAGTACTTC
cdr3_aa: CASSAGSLSYKQYF
v_call: TRBV5-6
d_call: .
clone_size: .
j_call: TRBJ2-7

cdr3_nt: TGTGCCAGCAGCTTAGAGGGCGGATATCGCTCCTACGAGCAGTACTTC
cdr3_aa: CASSLEGGYRSYEQYF
v_call: TRBV11-2
d_call: .
clone_size: .
j_call: TRBJ2-7

cdr3_nt: TGCGCCAGCAGCGCACTAGCGGGGATCTACAATGAGCAGTTCTTC
cdr3_aa: CASSALAGIYNEQFF
v_call: TRBV5-1
d_call: TRBD2
clone_size: .
j_call: TRBJ2-1

cdr3_nt: TGTGCCAGCATCGGGGGCCAAAAGGGCCGATACAATGAGCAGTTCTTC
cdr3_aa: CASIGGQKGRYNEQFF
v_call: TRBV28
d_call: .
clone_size: .
j_call: TRBJ2-1

cdr3_nt: TGTGCCAGCAGCTTAATAAGCCCCCGGCAGGGGGCCAACACTGAAGCTTTCTTT
cdr3_aa: CASSLISPRQGANTEAFF
v_call: TRBV7-3
d_call: TRBD1
clone_size: .
j_call: TRBJ1-1

cdr3_nt: TGTGCCAGTAGTATAGTGGGGCCCGCCTCCTACGAGCAGTACTTC
cdr3_aa: CASSIVGPASYEQYF
v_call: TRBV19
d_call: .
clone_size: .
j_call: TRBJ2-7

cdr3_nt: TGCAGCGCCATAATCTCGAAAGTCTACGAGCAGTACTTC
cdr3_aa: CSAIISKVYEQYF
v_call: TRBV29-1
d_call: .
clone_size: .
j_call: TRBJ2-7

cdr3_nt: TGTGCCAGCAGTGGGGGGACAGGGGTCTATGGCTACACCTTC
cdr3_aa: CASSGGTGVYGYTF
v_call: TRBV6-5
d_call: TRBD1
clone_size: .
j_call: TRBJ1-2

cdr3_nt: TGTGCCAGCAGCTTGAGGGACAGAACCTACGAGCAGTACTTC
cdr3_aa: CASSLRDRTYEQYF
v_call: TRBV5-4
d_call: TRBD1
clone_size: .
j_call: TRBJ2-7

cdr3_nt: TGTGCCTGGAGGCGACAGGGAGTCACTGAAGCTTTCTTT
cdr3_aa: CAWRRQGVTEAFF
v_call: TRBV30
d_call: TRBD1
clone_size: .
j_call: TRBJ1-1

cdr3_nt: TGCAGCGTTGAAGGTCGGGGGCGGGGGAACACCGGGGAGCTGTTTTTT
cdr3_aa: CSVEGRGRGNTGELFF
v_call: TRBV29-1
d_call: .
clone_size: .
j_call: TRBJ2-2

cdr3_nt: TGTGCCACCAGCAGAGACCCGGACAGTTCCTCTACGCAGTATTTT
cdr3_aa: CATSRDPDSSSTQYF
v_call: TRBV15
d_call: .
clone_size: .
j_call: TRBJ2-3